Shown below are 27 T cell receptor beta chains from a single sample sequenced in a study of T cells in Graves' hyperthyroidism and ophthalmopathy (dated by TCRdb to between 2018 and 2021). Library generation was performed with multiplex PCR. These reads were obtained on an Illumina HiSeq 2000. The TCR beta CDR3 regions were amplified from RNA transcripts. A first-round RT-PCR of the TCR CDR3 used the HTBI primer set with the Qiagen OneStep RT-PCR kit. TCRdb redid the processing of the public reads, applying fastp at Q25 and MiXCR, and retained in-frame beta chains. CDR3 protein duplicates are merged, each entry listing the most common genes and DNA. Present in this sample are roughly 660,000 distinct CDR3 sequences, 17% of which were seen just once. Roughly 15% of the sample comes from the top ten. The source material was blood. The receptor source for this set is a man aged 50 or older with Graves' hyperthyroidism.

Turning to this clonotype: A much larger clone differs by one base, so this may be a read error. CDR3 protein: CSADDRTNTYEQYV. CDR3 DNA: TGCAGTGCCGACGACAGGACAAATACCTACGAGCAGTACGTC. V gene TRBV20-1 combines with J gene TRBJ2-7, with D possibly matching TRBD1 (6 bases). Per the germline V gene, CDR1 is DFQATT and CDR2 is SNEGSKA (reference sequence). CDR3 size: 14 residues. V dropped 6 bases and J dropped 2 bases, with 17 bases sitting between them.

The chain has TRBV10-3 and TRBJ2-7; 8 nucleotides agree with TRBD2. The ends lost 5 bases at V and 7 bases at J; junction bases unmatched: 19. CDR3 size: 17 residues. Germline assignment: CDR1 ENHRY and CDR2 SYGVKD. The CDR3, as DNA: TGTGCCATCAGTACTCTTTGGAAGCGGGAGTTAGGCAGTGAGCAGTACTTC. Translating it yields CAISTLWKRELGSEQYF.

This clonotype came up a few times. J is TRBJ2-3 and V is TRBV3-1; the D gene is possibly TRBD1 (6 bases). The CDR3 has 16 amino acids. The V gene's germline CDR1 is LGHDT and CDR2 YNNKEL (reference sequence). V gave up 4 bases and J gave up 1 base, with 15 bases separating them. The DNA of the CDR3 is TGTGCCAGCAGCCGCAGGGGACATCGGGGCACAGATACGCAGTATTTT. Translated: CASSRRGHRGTDTQYF.

The J gene is TRBJ2-1, the V gene TRBV24-1, with TRBD2 matching 10 bases. CDR3 length: 17 amino acids. The germline V gene has CDR1 KGHDR and CDR2 SFDVKD. Trimming cost V 5 bases and J 7 bases; bases outside gene matches: 13. This chain's CDR3 is CATSGASGSSFRNEQFF. The CDR3 nucleotides are TGTGCCACCAGTGGGGCTAGCGGGAGTAGTTTTAGGAATGAGCAGTTCTTC.

In its sample, this clonotype was seen a few times. This sequence joins TRBV20-1 and TRBJ2-2; TRBD2 aligns across 10 bases. V lost 6 bases to trimming and J lost 1 base; unmatched junction nucleotides: 17. From germline, CDR1 is DFQATT and CDR2 SNEGSKA (reference sequence). The CDR3 extends over 19 amino acids. This CDR3 is CSARDRRARLAGNTGELFF. The CDR3 DNA reads as TGCAGTGCCCGGGACAGAAGAGCTAGACTAGCGGGGAACACCGGGGAGCTGTTTTTT.

This clonotype was seen repeatedly, ten times or more. The CDR3 DNA is TGTGCCAGCAGCTTTTCAGATGGCTACACCTTC. Protein product: CASSFSDGYTF. The J gene is TRBJ1-2, the V gene TRBV7-9; D unresolved. CDR1 is SEHNR and CDR2 is FQNEAQ in the germline V gene (reference sequence). Trimming stripped 3 bases from V and 6 bases from J, with 5 bases between. This CDR3 is 11 amino acids long. Looking up the rest from reference TRBV7-9 and TRBJ1-2 gives the full variable domain: DTGVSQNPRHKITKRGQNVTFRCDPISEHNRLYWYRQTLGQGPEFLTYFQNEAQLEKSRLLSDRFSAERPKGSFSTLEIQRTEQGDSAMYLCASSFSDGYTFGSGTRLTVV.

This clonotype turned up a few times. The chain links TRBV6-6 to TRBJ1-1; no firm D call. Per germline, CDR1 MNHNY and CDR2 SVGAGI (reference sequence). The CDR3 has 16 amino acids. The V gene lost 2 bases and the J gene lost 2 bases, with 15 bases spanning the gap. The CDR3 DNA sequence: TGTGCCAGCAGTTACAGCACGGTGGCGGGTAACACTGAAGCTTTCTTT. It is translated as CASSYSTVAGNTEAFF.

Ten or more counts support this clonotype. The rearrangement uses TRBV11-2 and TRBJ1-2, with TRBD1 matching 7 bases. V lost 6 bases to trimming and J lost 6 bases; unmatched junction nucleotides: 10. The CDR3 length is 14 residues. CDR1 and CDR2 (germline): SGHAT, FQNNGV. Written as DNA, the CDR3 is TGTGCCAGCAGTCCTATAAGGGACAGCCATGGCTACACCTTC. Translation gives CASSPIRDSHGYTF. Combining the CDR3 with reference TRBV11-2 and TRBJ1-2 gives the whole variable domain EAGVAQSPRYKIIEKRQSVAFWCNPISGHATLYWYQQILGQGPKLLIQFQNNGVVDDSQLPKDRFSAERLKGVDSTLKIQPAKLEDSAVYLCASSPIRDSHGYTFGSGTRLTVV.

This clonotype appeared many times. The DNA for the CDR3 is TGTGCCAGCAGCTCAGGGGAAAATTCACCCCTCCACTTT. Translating it yields CASSSGENSPLHF. The V call is TRBV7-9, the J call TRBJ1-6, with D maybe TRBD1 (6 bases). This CDR3 contains 13 residues. The V gene lost 4 bases and the J gene lost 7 bases, with 8 bases spanning the gap. CDR1 is SEHNR and CDR2 is FQNEAQ in the germline V gene (reference sequence).

In this sample, this clonotype turned up many times. V gene TRBV6-1 combines with J gene TRBJ2-7; 9 bases agree with TRBD2. The CDR3 is made up of 17 amino acids. Germline assignment: CDR1 MNHNS and CDR2 SASEGT. V lost 6 bases and J lost 0; bases outside the gene matches: 12. The CDR3 bases are TGTGCCAGCAGCCCGACTAGCGGTCTTAGGAGCTCCTACGAGCAGTACTTC. It specifies CASSPTSGLRSSYEQYF.

This clonotype was detected a few times. The V call is TRBV6-1, the J call TRBJ2-3; possibly TRBD2 for D (5 bases). Trimming cost V 2 bases and J 5 bases, with 14 bases left between them. The CDR3 has 15 amino acids. Germline V gene lookup returns CDR1 MNHNS and CDR2 SASEGT. Here the CDR3 DNA reads TGTGCCAGCAGTGAAACTAGGACCCGAGGAGATACGCAGTATTTT. This translates into CASSETRTRGDTQYF.

This clonotype has more than one count but fewer than ten. J is TRBJ2-1 and V is TRBV24-1; no firm D call. The V and J ends lost 1 base and 0 bases respectively, with 18 bases between them. This CDR3 contains 19 residues. Germline lookup yields CDR1 KGHDR and CDR2 SFDVKD. The CDR3 coding sequence is TGTGCCACCAGTGATTTCCCTGAGTCAGGTTCAAGCTCCTACAATGAGCAGTTCTTC. This gives the protein CATSDFPESGSSSYNEQFF.

This clonotype was found many times. The genes are TRBV20-1 and TRBJ1-2, with D possibly TRBD1 on 5 matching bases. Germline CDR1 is DFQATT and CDR2 is SNEGSKA (reference sequence). V lost 5 bases to trimming and J lost 0 bases, with 13 bases between them. This CDR3 comprises 14 residues. The CDR3 spells CSASTLTANYGYTF. CDR3 in DNA: TGCAGTGCTTCCACTCTGACAGCTAACTATGGCTACACCTTC.

This clonotype has a handful of counts. The CDR3 nucleotides read TGTGCCAGCAGCGTAGAGCGTCTAGCGGGATTAGATGAGCAGTTCTTC. It specifies CASSVERLAGLDEQFF. The rearrangement joins TRBV9 to TRBJ2-1, with 9 nucleotides matching TRBD2. The V and J ends lost 0 bases and 8 bases, in that order; junction bases with no gene match: 9. This CDR3 contains 16 residues. Germline V lookup: CDR1 SGDLS, CDR2 YYNGEE.

V and J are TRBV5-4 and TRBJ2-3; possibly TRBD2 for D (6 bases). V lost 7 bases, J lost 4 bases, and 13 bases lay in between. The CDR3 contains 13 residues. Germline lookup yields CDR1 SGHNT and CDR2 YYREEE (reference sequence). The CDR3, as DNA: TGTGCCAGCGCCTGGAGGGGTGCAGATACGCAGTATTTT. As protein: CASAWRGADTQYF. The whole variable domain, remainder taken from reference TRBV5-4 and TRBJ2-3, is ETGVTQSPTHLIKTRGQQVTLRCSSQSGHNTVSWYQQALGQGPQFIFQYYREEENGRGNFPPRFSGLQFPNYSSELNVNALELDDSALYLCASAWRGADTQYFGPGTRLTVL.

The rearrangement uses TRBV19 and TRBJ2-5, with D unclear. Germline CDR1 and CDR2: LNHDA and SQIVND (reference sequence). This CDR3 spans 15 amino acids. V was shortened by 0 bases and J by 2 bases, with 10 bases between the two germline ends. Here the CDR3 reads CASSIDRADQETQYF. The CDR3 region has the DNA TGTGCCAGTAGTATAGATCGGGCAGATCAAGAGACCCAGTACTTC.

This clonotype was observed many times. The CDR3 coding sequence is TGTGCCAGCACCATCCATCCCGCAGGGGGATTCGGCTACACCTTC. Translated: CASTIHPAGGFGYTF. This sequence joins TRBV6-1 and TRBJ1-2; 7 positions match TRBD1. Germline V gene data show CDR1 as MNHNS and CDR2 as SASEGT. J lost 8 bases, V lost 7 bases, and 16 bases had no gene match. The CDR3 runs 15 residues.

A few counts support this clonotype. The chain links TRBV29-1 to TRBJ1-2; tentative D call: TRBD1 (5 bases). From germline, CDR1 is SQVTM and CDR2 ANQGSEA. The CDR3 sequence is 14 residues long. V was trimmed by 3 bases and J by 0 bases, leaving 11 bases between them. The CDR3 loop reads CSVEGGTSNYGYTF. In DNA form, the CDR3 reads TGCAGCGTTGAGGGGGGGACCTCTAACTATGGCTACACCTTC.

As regards this clonotype: A clone one base away is much larger, so this may be a read error. The chain has TRBV7-2 and TRBJ1-4; 8 positions match TRBD1. Per germline, CDR1 SGHTA and CDR2 FQGNSA. Losses at the gene ends were 1 base for V and 8 bases for J; bases not matched to a gene: 9. This CDR3 is built from 16 residues. The CDR3 DNA sequence: TGTGCCAGCAGCTTAGAGAACAGGACAGGGAACGAAAAACTGTTTTTT. Amino acid sequence: CASSLENRTGNEKLFF. Together with reference TRBV7-2 and TRBJ1-4, the CDR3 gives the full variable domain: GAGVSQSPSNKVTEKGKDVELRCDPISGHTALYWYRQSLGQGLEFLIYFQGNSAPDKSGLPSDRFSAERTGGSVSTLTIQRTQQEDSAVYLCASSLENRTGNEKLFFGSGTQLSVL.

The chain links TRBV19 to TRBJ2-1; TRBD1 agrees at 7 bases. Germline CDR1 LNHDA, CDR2 SQIVND (reference sequence). V trimming: 4 bases; J trimming: 0 bases; junction bases outside the gene matches: 6. This CDR3 region has 16 residues. In nucleotides, the CDR3 is TGTGCCAGTAGTAAAACCGACAGGGTCTCCTACAATGAGCAGTTCTTC. Translated, it gives CASSKTDRVSYNEQFF.

The chain is built from TRBV5-1 and TRBJ2-7; 7 nucleotides align to TRBD2. Germline values: CDR1 SGHRS, CDR2 YFSETQ. The length of the CDR3 is 16 residues. J lost 0 bases, V lost 4 bases, and 10 bases had no gene match. CDR3 in DNA: TGCGCCAGCAGCCCTGCCGAGCGGGGCCCCTCCTACGAGCAGTACTTC. Its translation is CASSPAERGPSYEQYF.

For this clonotype: An end of the junction does not agree with germline; a read error may underlie this. The chain uses TRBV7-3 and TRBJ1-1; D not resolved. Germline loops: CDR1 SGHTA, CDR2 FQGTGA. This CDR3 has 13 residues. The CDR3 protein is CASRAQMNTGAFF. The DNA of the CDR3 is TGTGCCAGCAGGGCCCAGATGAACACTGGAGCTTTCTTT.

This clonotype was found many times. The chain links TRBV27 to TRBJ2-5; 10 bases are shared with TRBD1. The length of the CDR3 is 15 residues. V was clipped by 4 bases and J by 4 bases; unmatched bases: 6. Germline-derived CDR1 and CDR2 are MNHEY and SMNVEV (reference sequence). CDR3 protein: CASSSDRGIGETQYF. CDR3 nucleotide sequence: TGTGCCAGCAGTTCGGACAGGGGGATAGGAGAGACCCAGTACTTC.

Turning to this clonotype: It may be a read error: a sequence one base away is much more abundant. V gene TRBV24-1 combines with J gene TRBJ1-4; perhaps TRBD1 as D (5 bases). CDR1 and CDR2 from the germline V gene are KGHDR and SFDVKD. The CDR3 is made up of 14 amino acids. In nucleotides, the CDR3 is TGTGCCACCAGTGATTCGACAGAGAATGAAAAACTGCTTTTT. Translated: CATSDSTENEKLLF.

This clonotype was detected once. The J gene is TRBJ2-3, the V gene TRBV27; D is unresolved. Germline values: CDR1 MNHEY, CDR2 SMNVEV (reference sequence). V was shortened by 3 bases and J by 6 bases, with 10 bases between the two germline ends. The CDR3 totals 13 residues. In DNA, the CDR3 is TGTGCCAGCAGTTTCCGGAAATCGGATACGCAGTATTTT. Translated, it gives CASSFRKSDTQYF.

This clonotype has a count of ten or more. CDR3 loop: CSARLPNEQFF. The CDR3 nucleotides read TGCAGTGCTAGGCTGCCCAATGAGCAGTTCTTC. The V and J genes are TRBV20-1 and TRBJ2-1, with unresolved D. The CDR3 length is 11 residues. Germline V gene lookup returns CDR1 DFQATT and CDR2 SNEGSKA (reference sequence). V was clipped by 3 bases and J by 6 bases, with 6 bases between them.

At least ten counts were recorded for this clonotype. The V call is TRBV12-3 or TRBV12-4, the J call TRBJ1-5; D might be TRBD1 (5 bases). V was clipped by 1 base and J by 9 bases, with 19 bases between them. The CDR3 consists of 16 residues. CDR3 protein: CASSLGRDASFRPQHF. The CDR3 DNA is TGTGCCAGCAGTTTAGGGAGGGACGCCTCTTTTCGGCCCCAGCATTTT.